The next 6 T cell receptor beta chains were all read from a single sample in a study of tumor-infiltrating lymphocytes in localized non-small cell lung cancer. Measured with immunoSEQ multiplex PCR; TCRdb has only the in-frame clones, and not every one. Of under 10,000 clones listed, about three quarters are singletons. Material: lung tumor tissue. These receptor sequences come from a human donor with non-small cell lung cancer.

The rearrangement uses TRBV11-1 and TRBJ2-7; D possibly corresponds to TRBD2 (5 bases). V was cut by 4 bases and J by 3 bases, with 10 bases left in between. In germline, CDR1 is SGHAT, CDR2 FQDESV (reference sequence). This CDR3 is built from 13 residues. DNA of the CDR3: TGTGCCAGCAGCTCAGGACTGGTCTACGAGCAGTACTTC. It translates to CASSSGLVYEQYF.

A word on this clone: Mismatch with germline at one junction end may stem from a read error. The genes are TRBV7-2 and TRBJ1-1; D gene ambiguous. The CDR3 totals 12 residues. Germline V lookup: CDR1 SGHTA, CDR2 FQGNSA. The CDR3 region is CASSAGHTEAFF. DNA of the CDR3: TGTGCCAGCAGCGCCGGTCACACAGAAGCTTTCTTT.

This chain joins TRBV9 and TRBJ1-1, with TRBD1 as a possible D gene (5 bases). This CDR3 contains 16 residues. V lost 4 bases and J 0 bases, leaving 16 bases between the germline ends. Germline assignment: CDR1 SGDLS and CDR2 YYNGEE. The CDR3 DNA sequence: TGTGCCAGCAGCCCCCAAAGGGTAGGGGTGAACACTGAAGCTTTCTTT. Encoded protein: CASSPQRVGVNTEAFF.

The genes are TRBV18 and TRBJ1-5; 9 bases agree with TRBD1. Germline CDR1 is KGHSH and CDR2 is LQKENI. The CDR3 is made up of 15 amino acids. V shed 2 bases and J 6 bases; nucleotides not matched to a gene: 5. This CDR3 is CASSPMGQGGQPQHF. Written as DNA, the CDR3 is TGTGCCAGCTCACCAATGGGACAGGGCGGTCAGCCCCAGCATTTT.

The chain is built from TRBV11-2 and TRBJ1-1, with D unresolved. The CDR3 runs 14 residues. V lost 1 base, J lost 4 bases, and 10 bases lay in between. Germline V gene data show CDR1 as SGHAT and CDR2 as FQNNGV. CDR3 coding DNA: TGTGCCAGCAGCTTAGTTGTGAAGGGCACTGAAGCTTTCTTT. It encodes CASSLVVKGTEAFF. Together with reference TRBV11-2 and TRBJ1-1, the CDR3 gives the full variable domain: EAGVAQSPRYKIIEKRQSVAFWCNPISGHATLYWYQQILGQGPKLLIQFQNNGVVDDSQLPKDRFSAERLKGVDSTLKIQPAKLEDSAVYLCASSLVVKGTEAFFGQGTRLTVV.

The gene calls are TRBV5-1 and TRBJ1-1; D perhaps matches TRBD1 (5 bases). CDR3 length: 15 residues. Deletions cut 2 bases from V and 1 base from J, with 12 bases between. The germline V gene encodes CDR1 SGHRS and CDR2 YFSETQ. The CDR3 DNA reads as TGCGCCAGCAGCTTAAACAATGACAGGAACACTGAAGCTTTCTTT. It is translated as CASSLNNDRNTEAFF. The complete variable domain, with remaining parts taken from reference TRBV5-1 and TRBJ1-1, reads KAGVTQTPRYLIKTRGQQVTLSCSPISGHRSVSWYQQTPGQGLQFLFEYFSETQRNKGNFPGRFSGRQFSNSRSEMNVSTLELGDSALYLCASSLNNDRNTEAFFGQGTRLTVV.